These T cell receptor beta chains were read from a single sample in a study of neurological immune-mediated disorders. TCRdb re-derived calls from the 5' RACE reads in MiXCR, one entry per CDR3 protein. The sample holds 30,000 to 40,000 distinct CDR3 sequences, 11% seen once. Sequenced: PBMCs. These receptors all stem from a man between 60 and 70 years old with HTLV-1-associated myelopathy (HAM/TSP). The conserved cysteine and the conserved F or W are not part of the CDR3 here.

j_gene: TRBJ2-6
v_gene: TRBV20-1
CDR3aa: SAREGSSGANVLT

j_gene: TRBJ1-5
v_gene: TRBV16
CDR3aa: ASSPGQVHQPQH

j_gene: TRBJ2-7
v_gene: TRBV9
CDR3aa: ASSVVVTGWNYEQY

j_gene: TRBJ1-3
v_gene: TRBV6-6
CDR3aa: ASLQTGPSGNTIY

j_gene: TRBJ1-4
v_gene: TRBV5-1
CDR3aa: ASSPDREKLF

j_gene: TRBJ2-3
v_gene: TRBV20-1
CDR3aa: SAHGPDTDTQY

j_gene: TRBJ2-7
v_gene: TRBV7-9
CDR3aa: ASSLEGTPGEQY

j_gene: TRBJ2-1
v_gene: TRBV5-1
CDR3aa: ASSLEYTSVSHRDYNEQF

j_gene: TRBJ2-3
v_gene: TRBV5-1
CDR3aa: ASSSPTPDTQY

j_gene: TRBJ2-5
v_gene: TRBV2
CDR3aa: ASGGLAGQETQY

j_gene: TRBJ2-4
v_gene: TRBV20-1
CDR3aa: SARNGDIQY

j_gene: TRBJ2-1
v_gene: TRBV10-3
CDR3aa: AISESGLAGEGLVEQF

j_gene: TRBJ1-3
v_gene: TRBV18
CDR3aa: ASSRQGSGNTIY

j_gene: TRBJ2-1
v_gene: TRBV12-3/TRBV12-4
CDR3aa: ASSRGGSYNEQF

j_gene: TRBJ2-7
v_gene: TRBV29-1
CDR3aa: SVSGLGNPYEQY

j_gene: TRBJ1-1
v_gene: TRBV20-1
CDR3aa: SAPQDAKLTEAF